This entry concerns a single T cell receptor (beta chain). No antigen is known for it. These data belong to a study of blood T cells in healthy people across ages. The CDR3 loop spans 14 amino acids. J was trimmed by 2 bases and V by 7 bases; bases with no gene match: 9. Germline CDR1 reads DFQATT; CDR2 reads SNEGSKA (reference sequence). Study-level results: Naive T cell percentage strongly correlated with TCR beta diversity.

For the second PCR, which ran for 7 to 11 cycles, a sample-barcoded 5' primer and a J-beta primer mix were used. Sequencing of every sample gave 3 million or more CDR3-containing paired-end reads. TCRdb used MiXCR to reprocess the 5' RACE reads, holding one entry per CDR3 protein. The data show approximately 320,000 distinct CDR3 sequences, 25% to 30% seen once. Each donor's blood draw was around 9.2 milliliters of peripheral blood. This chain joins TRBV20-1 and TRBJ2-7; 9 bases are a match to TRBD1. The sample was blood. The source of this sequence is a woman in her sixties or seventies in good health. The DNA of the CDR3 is TGCAGTGTTACCGGGACAGGGAGGGCCTACGAGCAGTACTTC. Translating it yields CSVTGTGRAYEQYF.